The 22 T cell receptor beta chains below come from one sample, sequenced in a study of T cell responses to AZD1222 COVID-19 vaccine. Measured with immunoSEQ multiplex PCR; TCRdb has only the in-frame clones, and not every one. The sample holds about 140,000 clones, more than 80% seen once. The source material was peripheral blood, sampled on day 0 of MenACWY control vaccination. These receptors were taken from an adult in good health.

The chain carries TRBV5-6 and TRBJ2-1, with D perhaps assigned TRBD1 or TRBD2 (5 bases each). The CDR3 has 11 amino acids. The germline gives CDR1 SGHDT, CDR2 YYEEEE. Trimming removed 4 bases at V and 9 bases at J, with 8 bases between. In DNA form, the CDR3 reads TGTGCCAGCAGCCCTGGGGGTGAGCAGTTCTTC. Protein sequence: CASSPGGEQFF.

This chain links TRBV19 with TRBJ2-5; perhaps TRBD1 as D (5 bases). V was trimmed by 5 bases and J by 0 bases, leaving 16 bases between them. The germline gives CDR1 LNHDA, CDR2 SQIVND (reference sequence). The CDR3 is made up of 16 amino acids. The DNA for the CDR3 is TGTGCCAGTAGTGCCCATGGGGCGGAGAACCAAGAGACCCAGTACTTC. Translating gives CASSAHGAENQETQYF.

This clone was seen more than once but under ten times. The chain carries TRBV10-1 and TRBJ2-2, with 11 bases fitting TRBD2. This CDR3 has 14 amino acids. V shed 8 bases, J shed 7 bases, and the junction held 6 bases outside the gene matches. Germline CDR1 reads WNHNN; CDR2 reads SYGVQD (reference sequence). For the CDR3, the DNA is TGCGCCAGCCAAACTAGCGGGAGTGGCGGGGAGCTGTTTTTT. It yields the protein CASQTSGSGGELFF.

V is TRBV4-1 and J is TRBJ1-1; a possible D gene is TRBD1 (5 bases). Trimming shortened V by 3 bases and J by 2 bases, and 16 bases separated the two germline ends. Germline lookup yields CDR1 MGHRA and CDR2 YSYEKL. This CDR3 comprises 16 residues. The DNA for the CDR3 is TGCGCCAGCAGCCAGTTCCAGGGTCCGAGAAACACTGAAGCTTTCTTT. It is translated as CASSQFQGPRNTEAFF.

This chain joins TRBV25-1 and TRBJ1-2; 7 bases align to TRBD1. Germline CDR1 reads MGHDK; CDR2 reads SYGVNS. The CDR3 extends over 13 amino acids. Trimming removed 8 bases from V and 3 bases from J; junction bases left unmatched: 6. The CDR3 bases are TGTGCCAGCTTAGGGGGCGCAGACTATGGCTACACCTTC. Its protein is CASLGGADYGYTF.

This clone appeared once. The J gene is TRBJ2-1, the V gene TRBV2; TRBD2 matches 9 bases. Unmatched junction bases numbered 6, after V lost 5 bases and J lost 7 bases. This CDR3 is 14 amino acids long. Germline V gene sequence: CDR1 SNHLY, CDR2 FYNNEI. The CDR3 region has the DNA TGTGCCAGCAGTCGGACTAGCGCGACGAATGAGCAGTTCTTC. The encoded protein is CASSRTSATNEQFF.

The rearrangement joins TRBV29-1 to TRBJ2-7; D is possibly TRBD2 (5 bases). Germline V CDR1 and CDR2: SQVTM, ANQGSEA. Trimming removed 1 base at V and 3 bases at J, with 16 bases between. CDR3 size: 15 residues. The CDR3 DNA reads TGCAGCGTTGAAGGCCACCTACGGGGAAGCTACGAGCAGTACTTC. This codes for CSVEGHLRGSYEQYF.

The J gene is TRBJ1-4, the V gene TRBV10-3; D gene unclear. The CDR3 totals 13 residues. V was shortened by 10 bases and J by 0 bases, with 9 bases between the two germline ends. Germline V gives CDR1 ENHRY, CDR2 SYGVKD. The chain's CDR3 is CATHSSTNEKLFF. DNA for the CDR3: TGTGCCACCCACAGTTCAACTAATGAAAAACTGTTTTTT.

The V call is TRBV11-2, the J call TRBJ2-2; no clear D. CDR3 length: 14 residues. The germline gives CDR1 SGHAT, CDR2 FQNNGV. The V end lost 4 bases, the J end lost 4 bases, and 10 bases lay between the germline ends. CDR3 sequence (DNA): TGTGCCAGCAGCTCACCGAGCTCCACCGGGGAGCTGTTTTTT. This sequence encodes CASSSPSSTGELFF.

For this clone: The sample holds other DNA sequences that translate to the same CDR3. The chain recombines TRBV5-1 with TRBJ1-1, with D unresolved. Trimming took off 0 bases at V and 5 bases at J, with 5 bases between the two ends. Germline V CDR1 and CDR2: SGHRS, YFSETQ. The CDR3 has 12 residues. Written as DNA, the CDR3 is TGCGCCAGCAGCTTGGATCTGACTGAAGCTTTCTTT. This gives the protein CASSLDLTEAFF.

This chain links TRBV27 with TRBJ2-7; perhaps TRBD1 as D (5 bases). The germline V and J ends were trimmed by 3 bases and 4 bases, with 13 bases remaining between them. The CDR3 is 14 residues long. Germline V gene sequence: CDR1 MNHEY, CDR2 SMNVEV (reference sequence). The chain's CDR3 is CASSFQGTEYEQYF. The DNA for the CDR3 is TGTGCCAGCAGTTTCCAGGGTACCGAATACGAGCAGTACTTC.

The CDR3 protein is CASSLSGGSGNTIYF. The CDR3 DNA sequence: TGTGCCAGCAGTTTATCAGGGGGCTCTGGAAACACCATATATTTT. The chain joins TRBV27 to TRBJ1-3; possible D gene TRBD1, 6 bases. This CDR3 region has 15 residues. Germline CDR1 and CDR2: MNHEY and SMNVEV (reference sequence). V shed 0 bases and J shed 0 bases, with 6 bases lying between them.

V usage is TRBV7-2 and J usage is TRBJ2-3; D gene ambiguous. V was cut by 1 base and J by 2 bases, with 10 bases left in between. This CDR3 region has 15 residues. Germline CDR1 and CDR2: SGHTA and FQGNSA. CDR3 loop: CASSLVRTFTDTQYF. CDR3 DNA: TGTGCCAGCAGCTTAGTTAGGACCTTCACAGATACGCAGTATTTT.

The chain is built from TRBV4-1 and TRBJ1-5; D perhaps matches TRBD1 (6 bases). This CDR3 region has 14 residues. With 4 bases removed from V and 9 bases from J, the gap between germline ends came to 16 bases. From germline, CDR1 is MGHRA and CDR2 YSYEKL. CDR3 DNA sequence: TGCGCCAGCAGCCCGAGCGGACAGTTGCGGCCCCAGCATTTT. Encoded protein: CASSPSGQLRPQHF.

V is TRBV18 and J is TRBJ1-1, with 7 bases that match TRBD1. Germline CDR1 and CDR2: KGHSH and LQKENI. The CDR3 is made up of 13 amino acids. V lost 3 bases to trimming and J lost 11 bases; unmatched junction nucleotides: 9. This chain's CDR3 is CASSPTGSDSAFF. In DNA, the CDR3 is TGTGCCAGCTCACCGACAGGGTCGGATTCGGCTTTCTTT.

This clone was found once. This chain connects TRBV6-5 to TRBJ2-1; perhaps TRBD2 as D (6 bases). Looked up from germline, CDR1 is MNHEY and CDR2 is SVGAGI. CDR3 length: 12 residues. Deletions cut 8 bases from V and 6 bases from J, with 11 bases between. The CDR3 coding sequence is TGTGCCAGCGCCCGGGGAGGCAATGAGCAGTTCTTC. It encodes CASARGGNEQFF.

The CDR3 loop reads CASSPDSTEQYF. The CDR3 DNA sequence: TGTGCCAGCAGTCCGGACAGTACCGAGCAGTACTTC. The J gene is TRBJ2-7, the V gene TRBV3-1 (or the pseudogene TRBV3-2); weak D call: TRBD1 (6 bases). Trimming removed 6 bases at V and 6 bases at J, with 12 bases between. Germline V gene sequence: CDR1 LGHDT, CDR2 YNNKEL (reference sequence). The CDR3 length is 12 residues.

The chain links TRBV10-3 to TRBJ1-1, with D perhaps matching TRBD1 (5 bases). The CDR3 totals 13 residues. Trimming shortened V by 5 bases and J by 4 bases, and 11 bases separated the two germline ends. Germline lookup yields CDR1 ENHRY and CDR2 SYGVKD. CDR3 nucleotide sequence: TGTGCCATCAGTCTTACTGGGGCCACTGAAGCTTTCTTT. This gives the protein CAISLTGATEAFF.

CDR3 nucleotide sequence: TGCAGTGCTGGGGGGCGGGGAATGAACACTGAAGCTTTCTTT. Encoded protein: CSAGGRGMNTEAFF. The chain uses TRBV29-1 and TRBJ1-1, with D perhaps TRBD1 (6 bases). CDR1 SQVTM and CDR2 ANQGSEA come from the germline V gene. The CDR3 is made up of 14 amino acids.

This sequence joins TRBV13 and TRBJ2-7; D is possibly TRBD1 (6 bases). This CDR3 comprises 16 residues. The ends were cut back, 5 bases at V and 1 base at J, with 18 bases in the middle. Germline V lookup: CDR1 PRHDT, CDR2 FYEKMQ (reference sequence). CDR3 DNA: TGTGCCAGCAGCCCAGCCCTCTCGGGGACATCCTACGAGCAGTACTTC. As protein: CASSPALSGTSYEQYF.

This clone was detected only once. CDR3 in amino acids: CASSQTGSSYNEQFF. The CDR3 DNA reads TGTGCCAGCAGCCAAACGGGGAGCTCCTACAATGAGCAGTTCTTC. The rearrangement joins TRBV3-1 (or the pseudogene TRBV3-2) to TRBJ2-1; possible D gene TRBD2, 5 bases. The CDR3 contains 15 residues. V was trimmed by 2 bases and J by 0 bases, leaving 8 bases between them. Germline CDR1 and CDR2: LGHDT and YNNKEL (reference sequence).

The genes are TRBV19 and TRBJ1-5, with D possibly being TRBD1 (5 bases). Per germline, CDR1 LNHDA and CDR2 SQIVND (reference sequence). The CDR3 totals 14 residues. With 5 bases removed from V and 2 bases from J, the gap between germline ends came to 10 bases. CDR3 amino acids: CASSSGLGNQPQHF. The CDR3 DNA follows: TGTGCCAGTAGTTCAGGGTTAGGCAATCAGCCCCAGCATTTT.